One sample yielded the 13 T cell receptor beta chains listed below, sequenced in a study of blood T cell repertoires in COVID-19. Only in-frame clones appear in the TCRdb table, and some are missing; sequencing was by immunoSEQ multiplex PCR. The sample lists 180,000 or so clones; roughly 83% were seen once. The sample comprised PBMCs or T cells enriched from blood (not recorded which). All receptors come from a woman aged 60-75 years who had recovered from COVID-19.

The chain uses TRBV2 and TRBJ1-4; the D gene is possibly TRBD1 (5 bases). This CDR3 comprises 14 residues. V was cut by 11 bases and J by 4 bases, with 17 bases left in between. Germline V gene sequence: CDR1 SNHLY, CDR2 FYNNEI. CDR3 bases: TGTGCCGGGAGGCTTGACAGCGGTAATGAAAAACTGTTTTTT. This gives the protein CAGRLDSGNEKLFF.

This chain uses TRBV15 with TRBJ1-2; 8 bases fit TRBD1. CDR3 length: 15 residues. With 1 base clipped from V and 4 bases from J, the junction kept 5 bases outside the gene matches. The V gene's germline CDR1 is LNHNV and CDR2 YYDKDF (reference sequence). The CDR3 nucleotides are TGTGCCACCAGCAGAGGACAGGGGCTAAGCTATGGCTACACCTTC. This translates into CATSRGQGLSYGYTF.

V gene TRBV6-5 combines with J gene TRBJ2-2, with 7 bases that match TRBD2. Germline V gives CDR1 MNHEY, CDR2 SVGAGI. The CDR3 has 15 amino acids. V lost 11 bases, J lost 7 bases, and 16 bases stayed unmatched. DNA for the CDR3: TGTGCCGGCAAGCGGGACCTATTACGGGGCGGGGAGCTGTTTTTT. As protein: CAGKRDLLRGGELFF.

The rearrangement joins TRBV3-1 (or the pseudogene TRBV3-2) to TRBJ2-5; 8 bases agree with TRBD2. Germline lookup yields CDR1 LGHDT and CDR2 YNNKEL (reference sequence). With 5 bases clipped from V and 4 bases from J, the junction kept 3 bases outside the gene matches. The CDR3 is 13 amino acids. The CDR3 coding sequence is TGTGCCAGCAGCTGGACTAGCCGAGAGACCCAGTACTTC. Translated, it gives CASSWTSRETQYF.

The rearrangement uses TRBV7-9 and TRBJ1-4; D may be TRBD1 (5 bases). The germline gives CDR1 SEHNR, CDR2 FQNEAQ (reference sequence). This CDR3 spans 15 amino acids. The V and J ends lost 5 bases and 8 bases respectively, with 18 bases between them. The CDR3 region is CASSQSRSGNEKLFF. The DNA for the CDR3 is TGTGCCAGCAGCCAAAGCAGGTCAGGGAACGAAAAACTGTTTTTT.

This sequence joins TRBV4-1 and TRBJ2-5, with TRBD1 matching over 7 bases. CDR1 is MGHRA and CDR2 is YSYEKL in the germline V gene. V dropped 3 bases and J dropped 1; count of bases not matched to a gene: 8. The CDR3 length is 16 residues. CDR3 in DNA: TGCGCCAGCAGCCAGGGCCCTCGACAGGGCCAAGAGACCCAGTACTTC. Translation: CASSQGPRQGQETQYF.

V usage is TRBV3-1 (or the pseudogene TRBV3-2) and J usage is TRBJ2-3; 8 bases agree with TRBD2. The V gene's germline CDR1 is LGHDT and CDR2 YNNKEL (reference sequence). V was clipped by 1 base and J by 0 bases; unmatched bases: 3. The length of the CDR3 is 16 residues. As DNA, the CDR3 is TGTGCCAGCAGCCAAGGACTAGCGCGGAGCACAGATACGCAGTATTTT. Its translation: CASSQGLARSTDTQYF.

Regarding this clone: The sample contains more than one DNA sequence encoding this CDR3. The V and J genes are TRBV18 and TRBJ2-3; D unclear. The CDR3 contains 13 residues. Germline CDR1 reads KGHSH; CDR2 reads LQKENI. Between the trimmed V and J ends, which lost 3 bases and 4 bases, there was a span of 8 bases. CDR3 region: CASSPGLADTQYF. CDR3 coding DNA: TGTGCCAGCTCACCTGGGCTTGCAGATACGCAGTATTTT.

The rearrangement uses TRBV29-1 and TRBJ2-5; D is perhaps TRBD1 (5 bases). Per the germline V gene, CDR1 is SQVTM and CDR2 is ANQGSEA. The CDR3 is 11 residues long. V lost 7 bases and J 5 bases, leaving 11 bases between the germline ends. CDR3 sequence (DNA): TGCAGCGGGAAACAGGTGGAGACCCAGTACTTC. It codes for CSGKQVETQYF.

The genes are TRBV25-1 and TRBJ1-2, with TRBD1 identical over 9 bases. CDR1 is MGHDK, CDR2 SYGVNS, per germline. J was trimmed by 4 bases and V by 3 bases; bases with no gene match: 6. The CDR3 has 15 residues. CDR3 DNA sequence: TGTGCCAGCAGTGAGGTCGGACAGGGGCGCTATGGCTACACCTTC. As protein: CASSEVGQGRYGYTF.

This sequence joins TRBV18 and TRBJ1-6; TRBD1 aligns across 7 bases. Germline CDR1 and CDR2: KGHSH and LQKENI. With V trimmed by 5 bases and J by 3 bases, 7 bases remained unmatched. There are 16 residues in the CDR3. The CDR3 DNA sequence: TGTGCCAGCTCATCAACAGGGGACGGCTATAATTCACCCCTCCACTTT. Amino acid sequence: CASSSTGDGYNSPLHF.

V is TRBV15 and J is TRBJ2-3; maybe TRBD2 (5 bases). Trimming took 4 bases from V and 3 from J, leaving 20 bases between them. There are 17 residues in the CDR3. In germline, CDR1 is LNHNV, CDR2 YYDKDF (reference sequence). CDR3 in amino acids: CATSTLWGEGRTDTQYF. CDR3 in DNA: TGTGCCACCAGCACTCTATGGGGAGAGGGCAGAACAGATACGCAGTATTTT.

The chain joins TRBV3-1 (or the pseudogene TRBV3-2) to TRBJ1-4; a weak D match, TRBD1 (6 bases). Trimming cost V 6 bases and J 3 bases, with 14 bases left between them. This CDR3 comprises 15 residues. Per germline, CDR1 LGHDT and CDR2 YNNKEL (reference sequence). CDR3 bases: TGTGCCAGCAGGGCTTCGGGGGGCTCTAATGAAAAACTGTTTTTT. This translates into CASRASGGSNEKLFF.